What follows is one T cell receptor beta chain and its context. This entry is derived from a study of shared clonotypes between healthy human individuals. The length of the CDR3 is 15 residues. Germline V gene sequence: CDR1 LGHNA, CDR2 YSLEER. J was trimmed by 8 bases and V by 3 bases; bases with no gene match: 7. Libraries were prepared by immunoSEQ multiplex PCR; TCRdb keeps only in-frame clonotypes and omits some of them. The sample includes some 1.4 million clones, roughly 96% of them seen just once. V gene TRBV4-3 combines with J gene TRBJ1-4; 9 nucleotides agree with TRBD1. The sequenced material came from naive CD4+ T cells sorted from blood. Subset noted: CD45RA+ positively selected. The receptor was isolated from a man younger than 45 in good health. CDR3 region: CASSQQGQGGEKLFF. In DNA, the CDR3 is TGCGCCAGCAGCCAGCAGGGACAGGGTGGGGAAAAACTGTTTTTT.